The 18 T cell receptor beta chains below were found in one sample sequenced in a study of identical twins. TCRdb passed the 5' RACE reads through MiXCR, listing each CDR3 protein once. Of 500,000 or so distinct CDR3 sequences in the sample, 14% were seen once. This sample also belongs to another study, concerning yellow fever vaccine responses in identical twins.

Material: CD4+ T cells sorted from blood. The receptors were gathered from a woman between 18 and 29 years old in good health.

The V call is TRBV15, the J call TRBJ2-2, with D possibly being TRBD2 (5 bases). V was pared by 1 base and J by 6 bases, with 12 bases between. Germline V CDR1 and CDR2: LNHNV, YYDKDF (reference sequence). CDR3 length: 15 residues. The DNA of the CDR3 is TGTGCCACCAGCAGAGCGTTCGGGATCGCCGGGGAGCTGTTTTTT. This codes for CATSRAFGIAGELFF.

The chain is built from TRBV20-1 and TRBJ2-1; 14 nucleotides agree with TRBD2. Germline values: CDR1 DFQATT, CDR2 SNEGSKA (reference sequence). The CDR3 is made up of 15 amino acids. After removal of 6 bases from V and 7 bases from J, the junction contained 8 bases not matched to a gene. CDR3 nucleotides: TGCAGTGCCCACCGACTAGCGGGAGGGAAGAATGAGCAGTTCTTC. Translation: CSAHRLAGGKNEQFF.

This sequence joins TRBV28 and TRBJ2-3; D is possibly TRBD2 (6 bases). The CDR3 extends over 15 amino acids. The V end was cut by 3 bases, the J end by 6 bases, with 16 bases between. Germline CDR1 and CDR2: MDHEN and SYDVKM. CDR3 loop: CASSFMGGPSDTQYF. CDR3 coding DNA: TGTGCCAGCAGTTTCATGGGGGGACCCTCGGATACGCAGTATTTT.

This chain joins TRBV7-2 and TRBJ2-4; perhaps TRBD1 as D (6 bases). In germline, CDR1 is SGHTA, CDR2 FQGNSA. This CDR3 has 14 amino acids. The V gene lost 5 bases and the J gene lost 0 bases, with 8 bases spanning the gap. The CDR3: CASSQGQAKNIQYF. The CDR3 DNA sequence: TGTGCCAGCAGCCAGGGGCAAGCCAAAAACATTCAGTACTTC.

The J gene is TRBJ2-1, the V gene TRBV4-2, with D perhaps being TRBD1 or TRBD2 (6 bases each). The germline V and J ends were trimmed by 1 base and 12 bases, with 22 bases remaining between them. CDR3 length equals 16 residues. CDR1 LGHNA and CDR2 YNFKEQ come from the germline V gene. CDR3 protein: CASSQVHGGLEVGQFF. In DNA, the CDR3 is TGTGCCAGCAGCCAAGTTCACGGGGGCCTTGAAGTTGGGCAGTTCTTC.

The chain has TRBV23-1 and TRBJ1-5, with D perhaps matching TRBD1 (5 bases). TRBV23-1 is marked as an open reading frame, function uncertain. This CDR3 is built from 18 residues. The V end lost 3 bases, the J end lost 5 bases, and 23 bases lay between the germline ends. CDR3 region: CASSQGPVGFSFHQPQHF. CDR3 coding DNA: TGCGCCAGCAGTCAGGGACCCGTAGGGTTTTCTTTTCATCAGCCCCAGCATTTT.

This clonotype occurred once. V is TRBV14 and J is TRBJ2-2, with D tentatively TRBD2 (5 bases). Germline V CDR1 and CDR2: SGHDN, FVKESK. V gave up 0 bases and J gave up 9 bases, with 11 bases separating them. The CDR3 has 14 residues. The CDR3 coding sequence is TGTGCCAGCAGCCAAGATCTAGCCTCCAGGGAGCTGTTTTTT. Translation gives CASSQDLASRELFF.

This chain connects TRBV12-3 or TRBV12-4 to TRBJ2-2; 11 bases align to TRBD2. The CDR3 spans 18 residues. Germline trimming cut 5 bases from V and 6 bases from J; bases unmatched to any gene: 14. This chain's CDR3 is CASSPSLRLAGRAGELFF. The CDR3 region has the DNA TGTGCCAGCAGTCCCTCCCTCCGACTAGCGGGAAGGGCCGGGGAGCTGTTTTTT.

J is TRBJ2-1 and V is TRBV20-1; TRBD1 aligns across 8 bases. The CDR3 totals 11 residues. Germline V CDR1 and CDR2: DFQATT, SNEGSKA (reference sequence). J gave up 10 bases and V 3 bases, and 2 bases lay outside the gene matches. CDR3 DNA: TGCAGTGCTAGGTACAGGGGGGAGCAGTTCTTC. This codes for CSARYRGEQFF.

The chain is built from TRBV18 and TRBJ2-1, with D uncertain. The CDR3 has 14 amino acids. V lost 0 bases and J 7 bases, leaving 10 bases between the germline ends. CDR1 and CDR2 from the germline V gene are KGHSH and LQKENI. The CDR3 sequence is CASSPPNNQNEQFF. The DNA for the CDR3 is TGTGCCAGCTCACCACCCAATAACCAAAATGAGCAGTTCTTC.

Many counts were recorded for this clonotype. The CDR3 DNA reads TGTGCCACCAGTGCAAGGGTGAGACAGGGGGACTACGAGCAGTACTTC. It is translated as CATSARVRQGDYEQYF. This sequence joins TRBV24-1 and TRBJ2-7, with 9 bases identical to TRBD1. V was pared by 5 bases and J by 3 bases, with 10 bases of the junction left unmatched. Germline V lookup: CDR1 KGHDR, CDR2 SFDVKD. CDR3 length: 16 residues.

The chain recombines TRBV6-5 with TRBJ1-1; D is undetermined. The V gene's germline CDR1 is MNHEY and CDR2 SVGAGI. This CDR3 is 11 amino acids long. V lost 7 bases, J lost 9 bases, and 12 bases lay in between. CDR3 DNA: TGTGCCAGCACTGATGGACTGAAAGCTTTCTTT. Amino acids: CASTDGLKAFF.

The chain joins TRBV6-2 or TRBV6-3 to TRBJ2-5, with D possibly matching TRBD2 (5 bases). V was pared by 5 bases and J by 3 bases, with 19 bases between. The CDR3 sequence is 16 residues long. The V gene's germline CDR1 is MNHEY and CDR2 SVGEGT. In DNA, the CDR3 is TGTGCCAGCAGTACCCCCATCCGTACTAGGGAAGAGACCCAGTACTTC. Its translation is CASSTPIRTREETQYF.

The rearrangement joins TRBV7-9 to TRBJ2-7; D is perhaps TRBD1 or TRBD2 (6 bases each). This CDR3 has 14 residues. CDR1 SEHNR and CDR2 FQNEAQ come from the germline V gene (reference sequence). V shed 5 bases and J shed 5 bases, with 16 bases lying between them. As DNA, the CDR3 is TGTGCCAGCAGCGACCCCACTGGGGGGCACGAGCAGTACTTC. Its translation: CASSDPTGGHEQYF.

This clonotype was seen only a few times. V and J are TRBV5-1 and TRBJ1-6, with 7 bases aligning to TRBD1. Unmatched junction bases numbered 10, after V lost 4 bases and J lost 9 bases. Germline V CDR1 and CDR2: SGHRS, YFSETQ. This CDR3 region has 15 residues. In nucleotides, the CDR3 is TGCGCCAGCAGCCAAGAACAGGGGAATGTTTCACCCCTCCACTTT. Translation gives CASSQEQGNVSPLHF. The full variable domain, with the rest looked up from reference TRBV5-1 and TRBJ1-6, is KAGVTQTPRYLIKTRGQQVTLSCSPISGHRSVSWYQQTPGQGLQFLFEYFSETQRNKGNFPGRFSGRQFSNSRSEMNVSTLELGDSALYLCASSQEQGNVSPLHFGNGTRLTVT.

There are a few counts of this clonotype. The chain uses TRBV6-1 and TRBJ2-7; weak D call: TRBD1 (7 bases). From germline, CDR1 is MNHNS and CDR2 SASEGT. The CDR3 length is 15 residues. V lost 6 bases, J lost 6 bases, and 21 bases lay in between. The CDR3 DNA sequence: TGTGCCAGCAGGATTGCGTCGTGGCAGGGGGGCGAGCAGTACTTC. Translation gives CASRIASWQGGEQYF.

This clonotype was counted only a few times. The rearrangement links TRBV18 to TRBJ1-4; 9 bases are a match to TRBD1. The CDR3 contains 15 residues. J lost 3 bases, V lost 3 bases, and 2 bases had no gene match. Germline loops: CDR1 KGHSH, CDR2 LQKENI. The CDR3 DNA follows: TGTGCCAGCTCACCGGGGGACAGGGCTAATGAAAAACTGTTTTTT. This translates into CASSPGDRANEKLFF.

This clonotype was observed many times. The gene calls are TRBV12-3 or TRBV12-4 and TRBJ2-1; D is unclear. This CDR3 contains 13 residues. V dropped 4 bases and J dropped 7 bases, with 11 bases sitting between them. The CDR3 here is CASSSLAVNEQFF. For the CDR3, the DNA is TGTGCCAGCAGTTCTCTGGCCGTTAATGAGCAGTTCTTC.